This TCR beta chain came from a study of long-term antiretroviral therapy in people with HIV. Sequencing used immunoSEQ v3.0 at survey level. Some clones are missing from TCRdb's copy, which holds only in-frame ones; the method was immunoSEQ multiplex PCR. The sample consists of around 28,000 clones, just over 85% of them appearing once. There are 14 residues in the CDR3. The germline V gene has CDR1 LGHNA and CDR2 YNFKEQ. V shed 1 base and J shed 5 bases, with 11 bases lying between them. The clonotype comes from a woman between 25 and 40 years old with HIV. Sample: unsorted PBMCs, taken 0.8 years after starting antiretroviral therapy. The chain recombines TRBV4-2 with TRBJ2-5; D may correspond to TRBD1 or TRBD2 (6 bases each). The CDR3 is CASSQARGRETQYF. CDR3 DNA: TGTGCCAGCAGCCAAGCTCGGGGGCGCGAGACCCAGTACTTC.